One and the same sample provided the 4 T cell receptor beta chains below, sequenced in a study of OX40 agonist ivuxolimab in advanced cancers. The data were produced by immunoSEQ multiplex PCR, yet TCRdb's version contains in-frame clones alone and is incomplete. The sample lists 50,000 to 65,000 clones, approximately 79% occurring once. The source was CD4+ or CD8+ T cells sorted from blood, collected in a trial of the OX40 agonist ivuxolimab. The receptor source for this set is an adult with an advanced solid tumor such as melanoma, head and neck, liver or kidney cancer.

This chain connects TRBV2 to TRBJ2-3, with D perhaps matching TRBD2 (6 bases). The CDR3 consists of 15 residues. CDR1 and CDR2 from the germline V gene are SNHLY and FYNNEI. Trimming took off 6 bases at V and 0 bases at J, with 13 bases between the two ends. DNA of the CDR3: TGTGCCAGCAGCCCACCGGGACTCAGCACAGATACGCAGTATTTT. Translating gives CASSPPGLSTDTQYF.

The chain combines TRBV7-2 with TRBJ1-3, with 10 bases identical to TRBD1. Trimming at V came to 4 bases and at J to 4 bases, leaving 4 bases not matched to a gene. The CDR3 is 15 residues long. In germline, CDR1 is SGHTA, CDR2 FQGNSA. Here the CDR3 reads CASSSGQGVGNTIYF. In DNA form, the CDR3 reads TGTGCCAGCAGCTCCGGACAGGGGGTCGGAAACACCATATATTTT.

V usage is TRBV7-3 and J usage is TRBJ2-1; the match to TRBD2 covers 10 bases. Germline CDR1 is SGHTA and CDR2 is FQGTGA. The CDR3 runs 17 residues. V lost 0 bases to trimming and J lost 3 bases; unmatched junction nucleotides: 5. The CDR3 DNA reads TGTGCCAGCAGCTTAACTGCCTCTAGCGGGAGCTACAATGAGCAGTTCTTC. Amino acid sequence: CASSLTASSGSYNEQFF.

This sequence joins TRBV7-2 and TRBJ2-3; the match to TRBD2 covers 8 bases. V dropped 4 bases and J dropped 0; count of bases not matched to a gene: 9. This CDR3 is built from 17 residues. Looked up from germline, CDR1 is SGHTA and CDR2 is FQGNSA. CDR3: CASSSIGGGFSTDTQYF. The CDR3 DNA reads as TGTGCCAGCAGCTCCATAGGCGGGGGGTTTAGCACAGATACGCAGTATTTT.